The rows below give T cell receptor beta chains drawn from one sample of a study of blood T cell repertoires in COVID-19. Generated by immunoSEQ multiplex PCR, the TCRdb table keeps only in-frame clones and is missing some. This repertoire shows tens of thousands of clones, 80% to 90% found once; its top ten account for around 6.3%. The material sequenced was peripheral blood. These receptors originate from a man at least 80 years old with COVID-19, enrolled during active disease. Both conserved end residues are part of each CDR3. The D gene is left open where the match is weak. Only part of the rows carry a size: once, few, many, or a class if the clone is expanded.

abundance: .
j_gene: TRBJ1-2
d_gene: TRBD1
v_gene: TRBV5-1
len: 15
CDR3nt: TGCGCCAGCAGCCCGGGACAGGGGCGCGACTATGGCTACACCTTC
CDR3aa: CASSPGQGRDYGYTF

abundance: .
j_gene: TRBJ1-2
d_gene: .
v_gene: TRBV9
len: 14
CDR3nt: TGTGCCAGCAGTTTACAGGGAAACGACTATGGCTACACCTTC
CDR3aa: CASSLQGNDYGYTF

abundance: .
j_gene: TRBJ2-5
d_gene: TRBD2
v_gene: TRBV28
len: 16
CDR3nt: TGTGCCAGCAGCATCCGGGAGGGCTGGGGACAAGAGACCCAGTACTTC
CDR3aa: CASSIREGWGQETQYF

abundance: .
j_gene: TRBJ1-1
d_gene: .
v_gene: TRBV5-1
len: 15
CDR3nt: TGCGCCAGCAGCTTGTACCGGGACAAGAACACTGAAGCTTTCTTT
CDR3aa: CASSLYRDKNTEAFF

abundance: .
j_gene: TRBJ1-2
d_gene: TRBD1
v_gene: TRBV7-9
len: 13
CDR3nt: TGTGCCAGCAGCGGCGGGACAGCCTATGGCTACACCTTC
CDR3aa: CASSGGTAYGYTF

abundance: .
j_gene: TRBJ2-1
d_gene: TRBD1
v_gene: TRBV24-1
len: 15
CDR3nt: TGTGCCACCAGTGACTCGGGACAGGGGAACAATGAGCAGTTCTTC
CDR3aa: CATSDSGQGNNEQFF

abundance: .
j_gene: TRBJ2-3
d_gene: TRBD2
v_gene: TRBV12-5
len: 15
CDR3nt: TGTGCTAGTGGTCCACTAGCGGGGGGCTCTGAGACGCAGTATTTT
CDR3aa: CASGPLAGGSETQYF

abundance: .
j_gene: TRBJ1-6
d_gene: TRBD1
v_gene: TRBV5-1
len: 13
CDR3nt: TGCGCCAGCACGGGGGACAGTAATTCACCCCTCCACTTT
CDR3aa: CASTGDSNSPLHF

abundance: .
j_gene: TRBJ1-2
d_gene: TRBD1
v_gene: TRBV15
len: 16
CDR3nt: TGTGCCACCAGCAGAGACCCTCCGGGACAGAACTATGGCTACACCTTC
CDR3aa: CATSRDPPGQNYGYTF

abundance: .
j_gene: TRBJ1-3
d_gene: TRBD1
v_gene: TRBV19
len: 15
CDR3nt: TGTGCCAGTAGTACCGGGACAGGGGCAGGAAACACCATATATTTT
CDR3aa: CASSTGTGAGNTIYF

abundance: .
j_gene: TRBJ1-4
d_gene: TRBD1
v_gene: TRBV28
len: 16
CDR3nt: TGTGCCAGCAGTTTAGGGGGGGACAGGGGTGATGAAAAACTGTTTTTT
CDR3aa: CASSLGGDRGDEKLFF

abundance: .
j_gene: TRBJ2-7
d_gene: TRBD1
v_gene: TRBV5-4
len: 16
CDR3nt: TGTGCCAGCAGCTCAGAGACTCCGGACAGGGGTAACGAGCAGTACTTC
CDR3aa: CASSSETPDRGNEQYF

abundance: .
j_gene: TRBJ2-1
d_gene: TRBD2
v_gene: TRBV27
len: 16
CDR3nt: TGTGCCAGCAGTTTAAGTCCGAGCGGGACTAACAATGAGCAGTTCTTC
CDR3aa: CASSLSPSGTNNEQFF

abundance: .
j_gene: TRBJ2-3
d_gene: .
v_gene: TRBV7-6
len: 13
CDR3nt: TGTGCCAGCAGCTTAAGCCCTTCAGATACGCAGTATTTT
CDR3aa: CASSLSPSDTQYF

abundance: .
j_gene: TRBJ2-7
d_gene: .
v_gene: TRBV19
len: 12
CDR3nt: TGTGCCAGTAGTAGAGGGACTTACGAGCAGTACTTC
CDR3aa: CASSRGTYEQYF

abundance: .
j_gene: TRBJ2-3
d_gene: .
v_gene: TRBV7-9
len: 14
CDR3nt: TGTGCCAGCACGGCCTTTAGAGGGACAGATACGCAGTATTTT
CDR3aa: CASTAFRGTDTQYF

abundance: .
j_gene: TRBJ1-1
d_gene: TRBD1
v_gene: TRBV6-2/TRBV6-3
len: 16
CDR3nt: TGTGCCAGCAGTGACGGACAGGTTGGCATGAACACTGAAGCTTTCTTT
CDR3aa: CASSDGQVGMNTEAFF

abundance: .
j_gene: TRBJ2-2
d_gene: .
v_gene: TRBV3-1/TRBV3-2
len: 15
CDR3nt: TGTGCCAGCAGCCGAGTGGGGGCGCGCACCGGGGAGCTGTTTTTT
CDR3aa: CASSRVGARTGELFF

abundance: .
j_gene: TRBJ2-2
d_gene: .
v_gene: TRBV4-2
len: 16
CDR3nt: TGTGCCAGCAGCCAAGAAGGGGGTCGGGGCACCGGGGAGCTGTTTTTT
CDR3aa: CASSQEGGRGTGELFF

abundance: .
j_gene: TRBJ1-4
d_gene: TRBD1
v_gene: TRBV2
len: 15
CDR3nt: TGTGCCAGCAGTGAGTCTCGGACAGGGAATGAAAAACTGTTTTTT
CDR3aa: CASSESRTGNEKLFF

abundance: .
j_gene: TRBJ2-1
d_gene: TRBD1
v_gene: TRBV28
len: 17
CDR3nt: TGTGCCAGCAGAACTGGGGGGGGACAGGGGCAATACAATGAGCAGTTCTTC
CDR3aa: CASRTGGGQGQYNEQFF

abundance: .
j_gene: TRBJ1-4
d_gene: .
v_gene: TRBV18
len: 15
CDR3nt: TGTGCCAGCTCACCACCGGGGGGTACTAATGAAAAACTGTTTTTT
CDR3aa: CASSPPGGTNEKLFF

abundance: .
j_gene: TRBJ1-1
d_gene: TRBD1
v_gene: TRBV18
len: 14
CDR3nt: TGTGCCAGCTCCCAAACAGGGGGAAGCACTGAAGCTTTCTTT
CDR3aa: CASSQTGGSTEAFF

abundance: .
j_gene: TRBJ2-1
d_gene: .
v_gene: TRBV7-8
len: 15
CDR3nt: TGTGCCAGCAGCCCCCTAGTGGGCTCCTACAATGAGCAGTTCTTC
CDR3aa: CASSPLVGSYNEQFF

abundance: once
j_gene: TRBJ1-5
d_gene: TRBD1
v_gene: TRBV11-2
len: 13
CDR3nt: TGTGCCAGCAGCGCACAGGGGGACCAGCCCCAGCATTTT
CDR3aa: CASSAQGDQPQHF

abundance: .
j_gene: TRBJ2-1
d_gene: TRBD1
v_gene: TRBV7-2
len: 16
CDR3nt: TGTGCCAGCAGCTTAAATTACCAGGGGGCCAACAATGAGCAGTTCTTC
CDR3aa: CASSLNYQGANNEQFF

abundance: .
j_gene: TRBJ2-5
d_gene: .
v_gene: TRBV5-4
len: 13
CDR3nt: TGTGCCAGCAGCCCTGGCCGGGTCGGGACCCAGTACTTC
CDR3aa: CASSPGRVGTQYF

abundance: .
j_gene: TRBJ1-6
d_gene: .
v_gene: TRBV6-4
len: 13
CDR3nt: TGTGCCAGCAGTGACTCCGAGGATTCACCCCTCCACTTT
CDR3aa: CASSDSEDSPLHF

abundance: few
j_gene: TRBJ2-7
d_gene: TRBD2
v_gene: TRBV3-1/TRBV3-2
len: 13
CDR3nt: TGTGCCAGCAGCGTAGCGGGGGGAGGTGAGCAGTACTTC
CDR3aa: CASSVAGGGEQYF

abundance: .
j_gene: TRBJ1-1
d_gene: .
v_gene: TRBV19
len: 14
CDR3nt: TGTGCCAGTAGGGAATTTGGCAGGCACACTGAAGCTTTCTTT
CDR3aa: CASREFGRHTEAFF

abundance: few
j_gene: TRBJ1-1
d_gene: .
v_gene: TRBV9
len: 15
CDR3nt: TGTGCCAGCAGCGAACTGGGCACAGGGAACACTGAAGCTTTCTTT
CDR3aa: CASSELGTGNTEAFF

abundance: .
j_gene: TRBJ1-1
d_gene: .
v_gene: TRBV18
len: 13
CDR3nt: TGTGCCAGCTCACCCTTGGGCGGGACTGAAGCTTTCTTT
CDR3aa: CASSPLGGTEAFF

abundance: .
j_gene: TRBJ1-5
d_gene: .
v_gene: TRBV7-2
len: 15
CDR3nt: TGTGCCAGCAGCCCCTGGCTAGATAGCAATCAGCCCCAGCATTTT
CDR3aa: CASSPWLDSNQPQHF

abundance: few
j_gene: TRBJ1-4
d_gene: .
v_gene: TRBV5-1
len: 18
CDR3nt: TGCGCCAGCAGCTTCCGACATTACAGGGAGAAGGCTAATGAAAAACTGTTTTTT
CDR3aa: CASSFRHYREKANEKLFF

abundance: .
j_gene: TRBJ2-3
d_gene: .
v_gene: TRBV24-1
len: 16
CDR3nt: TGTGCCACCAGTGGTTTGGCACAGGGAGCAGGAGATACGCAGTATTTT
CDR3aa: CATSGLAQGAGDTQYF

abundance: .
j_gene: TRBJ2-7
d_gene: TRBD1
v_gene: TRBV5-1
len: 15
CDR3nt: TGCGCCAGCAGCTTGGGAACAGGGGGACCCTACGAGCAGTACTTC
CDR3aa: CASSLGTGGPYEQYF

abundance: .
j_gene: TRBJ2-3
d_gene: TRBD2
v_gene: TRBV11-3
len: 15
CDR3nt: TGTGCCAGCAGCGCTGGGGGGACTAGCGCAGATACGCAGTATTTT
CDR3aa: CASSAGGTSADTQYF

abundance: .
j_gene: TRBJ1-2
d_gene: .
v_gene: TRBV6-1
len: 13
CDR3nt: TGTGCCAGCAGTGAAGAACTGGTACGAGGCTACACCTTC
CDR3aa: CASSEELVRGYTF

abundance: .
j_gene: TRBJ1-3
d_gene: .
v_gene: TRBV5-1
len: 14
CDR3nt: TGCGCCAGCAGCTTGGGGCAGGCTGGAAACACCATATATTTT
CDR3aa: CASSLGQAGNTIYF

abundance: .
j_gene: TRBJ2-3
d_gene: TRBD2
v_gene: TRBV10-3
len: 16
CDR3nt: TGTGCCATCAGTGTCCCTAGCGGGGGGAGCACAGATACGCAGTATTTT
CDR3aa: CAISVPSGGSTDTQYF

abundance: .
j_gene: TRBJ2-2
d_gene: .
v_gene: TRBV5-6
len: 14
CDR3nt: TGTGCCAGCAGCTTATCGGGGAACACCGGGGAGCTGTTTTTT
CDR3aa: CASSLSGNTGELFF

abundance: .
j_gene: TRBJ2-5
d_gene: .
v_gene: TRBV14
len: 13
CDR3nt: TGTGCCAGCAACAGACAGGTGCTGGAGACCCAGTACTTC
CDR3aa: CASNRQVLETQYF

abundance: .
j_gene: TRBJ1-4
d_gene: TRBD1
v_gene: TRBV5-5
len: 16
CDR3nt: TGTGCCAGCAGCACCGGGACAGGGGTACAAGGGGAAAAACTGTTTTTT
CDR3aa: CASSTGTGVQGEKLFF